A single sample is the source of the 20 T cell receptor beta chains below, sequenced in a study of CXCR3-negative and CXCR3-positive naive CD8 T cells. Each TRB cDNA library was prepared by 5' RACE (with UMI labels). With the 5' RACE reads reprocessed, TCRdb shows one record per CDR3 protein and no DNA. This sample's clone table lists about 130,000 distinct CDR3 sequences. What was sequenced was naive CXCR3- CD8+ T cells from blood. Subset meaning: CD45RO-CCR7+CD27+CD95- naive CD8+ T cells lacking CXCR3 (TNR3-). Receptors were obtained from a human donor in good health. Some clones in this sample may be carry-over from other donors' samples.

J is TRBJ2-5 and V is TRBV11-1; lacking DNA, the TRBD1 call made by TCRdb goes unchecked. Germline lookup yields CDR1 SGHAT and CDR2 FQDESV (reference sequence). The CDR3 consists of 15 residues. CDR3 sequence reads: CASSWGPGKIETQYF.

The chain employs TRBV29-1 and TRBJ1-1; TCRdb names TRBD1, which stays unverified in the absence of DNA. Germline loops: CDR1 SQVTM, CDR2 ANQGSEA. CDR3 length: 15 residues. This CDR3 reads CSVEKGVGMDTEAFF.

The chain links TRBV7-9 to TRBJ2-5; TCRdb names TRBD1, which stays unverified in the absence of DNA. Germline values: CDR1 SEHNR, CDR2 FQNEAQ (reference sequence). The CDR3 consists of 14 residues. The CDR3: CASSSYGGQETQYF.

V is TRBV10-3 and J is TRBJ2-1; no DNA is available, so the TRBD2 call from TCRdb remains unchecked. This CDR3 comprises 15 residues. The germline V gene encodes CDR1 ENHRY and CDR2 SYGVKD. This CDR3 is CATLAGDNSYNEQFF.

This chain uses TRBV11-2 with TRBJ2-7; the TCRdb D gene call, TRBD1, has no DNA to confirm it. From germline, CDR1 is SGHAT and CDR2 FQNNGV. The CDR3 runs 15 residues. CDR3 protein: CASSFGTGNTYEQYF. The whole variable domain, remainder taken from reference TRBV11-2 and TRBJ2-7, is EAGVAQSPRYKIIEKRQSVAFWCNPISGHATLYWYQQILGQGPKLLIQFQNNGVVDDSQLPKDRFSAERLKGVDSTLKIQPAKLEDSAVYLCASSFGTGNTYEQYFGPGTRLTVT.

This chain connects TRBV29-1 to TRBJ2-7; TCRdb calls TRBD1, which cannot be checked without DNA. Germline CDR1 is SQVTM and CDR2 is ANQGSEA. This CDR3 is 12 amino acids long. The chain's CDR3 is CSVGADFYEQYF.

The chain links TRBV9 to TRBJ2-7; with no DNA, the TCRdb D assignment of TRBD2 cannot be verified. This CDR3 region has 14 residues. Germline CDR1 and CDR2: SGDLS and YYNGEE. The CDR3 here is CASSVTSGSSEQYF.

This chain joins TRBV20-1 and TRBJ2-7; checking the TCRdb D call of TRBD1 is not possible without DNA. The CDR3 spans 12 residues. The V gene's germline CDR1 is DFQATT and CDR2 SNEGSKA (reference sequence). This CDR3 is CSAREGGYEQYF.

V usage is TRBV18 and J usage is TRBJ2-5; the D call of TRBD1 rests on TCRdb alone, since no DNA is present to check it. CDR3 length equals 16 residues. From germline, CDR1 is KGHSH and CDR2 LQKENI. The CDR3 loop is CASSPPRQGRQETQYF.

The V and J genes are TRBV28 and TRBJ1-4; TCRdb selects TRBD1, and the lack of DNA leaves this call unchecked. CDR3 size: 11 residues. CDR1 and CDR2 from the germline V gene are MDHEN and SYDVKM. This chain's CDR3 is CASGGGGKLFF.

CDR3: CASREIKNTGELFF. V and J are TRBV7-6 and TRBJ2-2. CDR1 SGHVS and CDR2 FNYEAQ come from the germline V gene. This CDR3 is 14 amino acids long.

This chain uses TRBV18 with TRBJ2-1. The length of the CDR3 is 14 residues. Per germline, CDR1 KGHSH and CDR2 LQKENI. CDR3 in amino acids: CASSPNTYYNEQFF.

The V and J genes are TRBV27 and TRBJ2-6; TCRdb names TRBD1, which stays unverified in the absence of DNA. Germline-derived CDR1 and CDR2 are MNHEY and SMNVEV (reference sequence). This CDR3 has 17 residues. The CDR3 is CAIPTGGSLSGANVLTF.

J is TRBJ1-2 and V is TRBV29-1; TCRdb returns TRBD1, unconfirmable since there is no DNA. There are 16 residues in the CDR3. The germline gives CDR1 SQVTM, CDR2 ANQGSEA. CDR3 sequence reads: CSVHTGTVTLNYGYTF.

The CDR3 loop is CSPHRGQPLHF. The chain couples TRBV29-1 to TRBJ1-6; TCRdb's D call of TRBD1 is untestable without DNA. The CDR3 contains 11 residues. From germline, CDR1 is SQVTM and CDR2 ANQGSEA.

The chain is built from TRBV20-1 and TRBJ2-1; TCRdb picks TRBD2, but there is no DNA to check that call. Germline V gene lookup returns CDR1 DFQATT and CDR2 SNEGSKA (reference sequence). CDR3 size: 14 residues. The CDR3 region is CSGPSGRGVDEQFF.

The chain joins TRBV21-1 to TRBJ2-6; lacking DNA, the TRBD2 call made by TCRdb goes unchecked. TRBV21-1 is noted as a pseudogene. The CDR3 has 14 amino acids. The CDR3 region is CASSYRGLHNVLTF.

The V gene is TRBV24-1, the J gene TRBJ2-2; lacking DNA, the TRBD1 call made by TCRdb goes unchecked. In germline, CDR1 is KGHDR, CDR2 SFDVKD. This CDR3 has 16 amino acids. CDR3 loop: CATSDRGQENTGELFF.

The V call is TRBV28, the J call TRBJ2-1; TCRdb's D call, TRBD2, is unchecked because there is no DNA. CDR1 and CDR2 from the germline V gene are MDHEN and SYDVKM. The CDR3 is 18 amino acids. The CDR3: CASSLPVMSGSSSNEQFF.

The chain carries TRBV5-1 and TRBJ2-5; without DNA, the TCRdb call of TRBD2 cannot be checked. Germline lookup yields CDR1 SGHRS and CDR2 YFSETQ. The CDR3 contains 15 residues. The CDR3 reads CAREGLAGYQETQYF.